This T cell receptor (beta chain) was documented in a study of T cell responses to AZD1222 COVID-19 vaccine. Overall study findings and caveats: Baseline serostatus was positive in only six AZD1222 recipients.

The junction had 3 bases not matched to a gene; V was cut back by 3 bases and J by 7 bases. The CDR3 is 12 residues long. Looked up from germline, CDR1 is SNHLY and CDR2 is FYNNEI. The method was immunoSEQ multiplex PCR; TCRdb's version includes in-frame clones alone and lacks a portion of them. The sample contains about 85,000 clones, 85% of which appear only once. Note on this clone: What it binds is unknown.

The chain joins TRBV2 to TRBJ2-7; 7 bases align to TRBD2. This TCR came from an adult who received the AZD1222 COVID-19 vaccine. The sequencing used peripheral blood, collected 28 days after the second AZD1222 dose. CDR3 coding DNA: TGTGCCAGCAGTGAGGTCGGGGGGGAGCAGTACTTC. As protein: CASSEVGGEQYF.